A selection of T cell receptor beta chains follows, all from one sample in a study of beta chain features in type 1 diabetes. Repertoires were generated with immunoSEQ multiplex PCR, while TCRdb's copy carries only in-frame clones and drops some. The sample shows 200,000 to 300,000 clones, approximately 10% of them seen only once. Sequencing used naive CD4+ T cells from blood. The receptors stem from a man aged 30-40 years with type 1 diabetes. CDR3s include the opening cysteine and the closing phenylalanine or tryptophan. D genes are given only for firm matches.

>TRBV19|.|TRBJ2-7
CASSFHAGEQYF
>TRBV7-3|TRBD1|TRBJ2-5
CASSLDREETQYF
>TRBV7-2|TRBD1|TRBJ2-2
CASSLGTGNTGELFF
>TRBV9|TRBD1|TRBJ1-5
CASSVSGDRNQPQHF
>TRBV2|TRBD1|TRBJ2-1
CASSDNRGGNEQFF
>TRBV15|.|TRBJ2-5
CATSRDQAETQYF
>TRBV28|.|TRBJ1-2
CASSLPGVTNGYTF
>TRBV29-1|.|TRBJ2-3
CSDQGQGPYTQYF
>TRBV20-1|.|TRBJ1-2
CTARNKNGYTF
>TRBV5-1|.|TRBJ1-2
CASRQGSPGDGYTF
>TRBV6-6|TRBD1|TRBJ1-5
CASSRDRRAEPQHF
>TRBV28|.|TRBJ2-3
CASLLLSTDTQYF
>TRBV29-1|TRBD2|TRBJ2-3
CSVGGLAGVTDTQYF
>TRBV7-2|.|TRBJ2-4
CASSLAGGGIQYF
>TRBV6-1|.|TRBJ1-1
CASSEDNLNTEAFF
>TRBV7-9|.|TRBJ2-7
CASSPAGANSYEQYF
>TRBV19|.|TRBJ2-7
CASRGAATSYEQYF
>TRBV7-3|.|TRBJ2-7
CASSLSSQGPYEQYF
>TRBV7-9|.|TRBJ1-2
CASSQPGGVSGYTF
>TRBV4-2|.|TRBJ2-7
CASSQRTRDTSYEQYF
>TRBV6-6|.|TRBJ1-5
CASSYSEGIQPQHF
>TRBV7-9|TRBD1|TRBJ2-1
CASSLKGRGPYNEQFF
>TRBV19|.|TRBJ1-5
CASSPAGKGNQPQHF
>TRBV28|TRBD1|TRBJ1-6
CASSPSTGGNSPLHF
>TRBV11-2|TRBD2|TRBJ2-7
CASSQTSGDSYEQYF
>TRBV7-2|TRBD1|TRBJ2-2
CASSFWDRALFF